The clone carrying this T cell receptor beta chain showed up many times. The target antigen is unknown. CDR3 length: 13 amino acids. Trimming took off 4 bases at V and 7 bases at J, with 12 bases between the two ends. This sample is part of a study of spatial heterogeneity in lung cancer. TCRdb analysed the 5' RACE reads with MiXCR anew, one entry per CDR3 protein. The sample comprises about 100,000 distinct CDR3 sequences, about 4.6% of which are singletons, and 21% rests with the top ten. Study-wide results and caveats: Mutation counts in tumors were tracked by counts of expanded intratumoral alpha and beta TCRs.

Time point described: sample taken at primary tumor resection. The sequenced sample was lung tumor tissue, obtained at surgery. The clonotype comes from a male donor with early-stage non-small cell lung cancer. The chain couples TRBV12-3 or TRBV12-4 to TRBJ2-3; maybe TRBD2 (5 bases). This CDR3 reads CASSSGMRNTQYF. CDR3 in DNA: TGTGCCAGCAGTTCGGGAATGCGGAATACGCAGTATTTT.